This T cell receptor beta chain originates from a study of blood T cell repertoires in COVID-19. For the study at large: Samples came from the United States, Italy and Spain, spanning acute and convalescent COVID-19. PBMCs, B-cell-depleted T cells, or T cells were the source of the cDNA or gDNA that made up the material.

Authors' data handling: From reference gene primer amplification, estimates of nucleated cell counts were derived. The protocol was immunoSEQ multiplex PCR, while the TCRdb copy is restricted to in-frame clones and leaves out a portion. The V and J calls and the clone size are those of that table, but D and trimming were determined from the DNA. The sample consists of roughly 99,000 clones, around 88% of them appearing once. Looked up from germline, CDR1 is SGHRS and CDR2 is YFSETQ. The CDR3 totals 14 residues. Trimming took 4 bases from V and 6 from J, leaving 17 bases between them. The V gene is TRBV5-1, the J gene TRBJ2-7, with D tentatively TRBD1 (6 bases). This TCR came from a man between 45 and 60 years old with active or convalescent COVID-19. The specimen sequenced was peripheral blood. CDR3 nucleotides: TGCGCCAGCAGCCTAGGGGGTTTAGGAGGCGAGCAGTACTTC. This translates into CASSLGGLGGEQYF. The whole variable domain, filled in from reference TRBV5-1 and TRBJ2-7, reads KAGVTQTPRYLIKTRGQQVTLSCSPISGHRSVSWYQQTPGQGLQFLFEYFSETQRNKGNFPGRFSGRQFSNSRSEMNVSTLELGDSALYLCASSLGGLGGEQYFGPGTRLTVT.